Presented here are 29 T cell receptor beta chains from one specimen sequenced in a study of T cell responses to AZD1222 COVID-19 vaccine. Profiling relied on immunoSEQ multiplex PCR, and the TCRdb table lists in-frame clones only, not all of them. The sample shows 150,000 to 200,000 clones, more than 75% of them seen only once. The sample consisted of peripheral blood, taken on day 0 of MenACWY control vaccination. The receptors here all came from an adult in good health.

This chain connects TRBV7-6 to TRBJ2-3; no clear D. The V end lost 1 base, the J end lost 0 bases, and 8 bases lay between the germline ends. In germline, CDR1 is SGHVS, CDR2 FNYEAQ. The CDR3 is made up of 15 amino acids. The DNA of the CDR3 is TGTGCCAGCAGCTTAGGACTGTCTAGCACAGATACGCAGTATTTT. This sequence encodes CASSLGLSSTDTQYF.

The gene calls are TRBV9 and TRBJ2-1; 7 nucleotides match TRBD2. This CDR3 has 16 residues. CDR1 and CDR2 from the germline V gene are SGDLS and YYNGEE. Trimming at V came to 1 base and at J to 2 bases, leaving 6 bases not matched to a gene. The CDR3 coding sequence is TGTGCCAGCAGCGTAAGAACCGGACTAGCCTACAATGAGCAGTTCTTC. Translated: CASSVRTGLAYNEQFF.

The chain recombines TRBV18 with TRBJ2-2; D is ambiguous. V lost 4 bases and J 0 bases, leaving 9 bases between the germline ends. The CDR3 consists of 15 residues. Germline V gene data show CDR1 as KGHSH and CDR2 as LQKENI. This chain's CDR3 is CASSRTQTNTGELFF. CDR3 DNA sequence: TGTGCCAGCTCACGTACTCAAACGAACACCGGGGAGCTGTTTTTT.

The gene calls are TRBV9 and TRBJ1-3, with D unclear. V lost 0 bases and J 1 base, leaving 8 bases between the germline ends. Germline V gives CDR1 SGDLS, CDR2 YYNGEE. The length of the CDR3 is 15 residues. The CDR3 region is CASSVARGSGNTIYF. The DNA for the CDR3 is TGTGCCAGCAGCGTAGCTCGCGGGTCTGGAAACACCATATATTTT.

This chain uses TRBV20-1 with TRBJ2-5; D remains ambiguous. There are 15 residues in the CDR3. Between the trimmed V and J ends, which lost 3 bases and 3 bases, there was a span of 17 bases. Germline V gives CDR1 DFQATT, CDR2 SNEGSKA (reference sequence). This CDR3 is CSASPRWPGEETQYF. The DNA for the CDR3 is TGCAGTGCTAGTCCCCGCTGGCCAGGAGAAGAGACCCAGTACTTC.

V is TRBV14 and J is TRBJ1-1; no definite D call. Germline CDR1 and CDR2: SGHDN and FVKESK. CDR3 length equals 15 residues. Trimming stripped 4 bases from V and 1 base from J, with 13 bases between. CDR3 in DNA: TGTGCCAGCAGCCCCTCAGTAAACCCGAACACTGAAGCTTTCTTT. Translating gives CASSPSVNPNTEAFF.

This sequence joins TRBV7-3 and TRBJ2-2, with D possibly being TRBD2 (5 bases). CDR1 is SGHTA, CDR2 FQGTGA, per germline. The V gene lost 4 bases and the J gene lost 7 bases, with 16 bases spanning the gap. The CDR3 is made up of 15 amino acids. The CDR3 bases are TGTGCCAGCAGCTCTGCGGATAGCCGGGGCGGGGAGCTGTTTTTT. Its protein is CASSSADSRGGELFF.

The chain carries TRBV28 and TRBJ1-6; D ambiguous. This CDR3 has 15 amino acids. Germline V gene lookup returns CDR1 MDHEN and CDR2 SYDVKM. V gave up 5 bases and J gave up 0 bases, with 8 bases separating them. CDR3 nucleotide sequence: TGTGCCAGCAGTCAAACGGGCTCCTATAATTCACCCCTCCACTTT. Translation gives CASSQTGSYNSPLHF. The full variable domain, in which reference TRBV28 and TRBJ1-6 provide the parts outside the CDR3, is DVKVTQSSRYLVKRTGEKVFLECVQDMDHENMFWYRQDPGLGLRLIYFSYDVKMKEKGDIPEGYSVSREKKERFSLILESASTNQTSMYLCASSQTGSYNSPLHFGNGTRLTVT.

This sequence joins TRBV19 and TRBJ2-2; 11 bases match TRBD1. Germline CDR1 reads LNHDA; CDR2 reads SQIVND (reference sequence). V shed 7 bases and J 5 bases; nucleotides not matched to a gene: 12. The CDR3 has 17 residues. The CDR3 DNA reads as TGTGCCAGTAAATATAACCCAGGGACAGGGGGGACCGGGGAGCTGTTTTTT. It is translated as CASKYNPGTGGTGELFF. The whole variable domain, remainder taken from reference TRBV19 and TRBJ2-2, is DGGITQSPKYLFRKEGQNVTLSCEQNLNHDAMYWYRQDPGQGLRLIYYSQIVNDFQKGDIAEGYSVSREKKESFPLTVTSAQKNPTAFYLCASKYNPGTGGTGELFFGEGSRLTVL.

The chain recombines TRBV28 with TRBJ2-7; 9 nucleotides align to TRBD2. The V gene's germline CDR1 is MDHEN and CDR2 SYDVKM. Trimming took 4 bases from V and 3 from J; bases not matched to a gene: 7. The CDR3 spans 15 residues. The CDR3 DNA reads TGTGCCAGCAGTTCAAGCGGGGGGAGACTCTACGAGCAGTACTTC. Protein product: CASSSSGGRLYEQYF.

The V call is TRBV18, the J call TRBJ2-7; a possible D gene is TRBD1 (6 bases). CDR1 KGHSH and CDR2 LQKENI come from the germline V gene. The CDR3 is 13 amino acids. The germline V and J ends were trimmed by 3 bases and 4 bases, with 10 bases remaining between them. The CDR3 spells CASSPGRGYEQYF. In DNA, the CDR3 is TGTGCCAGCTCACCGGGCAGGGGATACGAGCAGTACTTC.

The V gene is TRBV6-2 or TRBV6-3, the J gene TRBJ2-5; 11 nucleotides agree with TRBD1. CDR1 MNHEY and CDR2 SVGEGT come from the germline V gene. V trimming: 0 bases; J trimming: 4 bases; junction bases outside the gene matches: 7. This CDR3 has 17 amino acids. The CDR3 region is CASSYSKYGTGGETQYF. The CDR3 DNA sequence: TGTGCCAGCAGTTACTCGAAGTACGGGACAGGGGGAGAGACCCAGTACTTC.

The chain couples TRBV2 to TRBJ2-2; D unresolved. Germline V gene data show CDR1 as SNHLY and CDR2 as FYNNEI. The CDR3 covers 11 residues. Trimming stripped 8 bases from V and 5 bases from J, with 6 bases between. DNA for the CDR3: TGTGCCAGCTTTAGGACCGGGGAGCTGTTTTTT. It encodes CASFRTGELFF. Drawing the rest from reference TRBV2 and TRBJ2-2, the complete variable domain is EPEVTQTPSHQVTQMGQEVILRCVPISNHLYFYWYRQILGQKVEFLVSFYNNEISEKSEIFDDQFSVERPDGSNFTLKIRSTKLEDSAMYFCASFRTGELFFGEGSRLTVL.

The chain has TRBV24-1 and TRBJ2-2, with D unresolved. CDR1 and CDR2 (germline): KGHDR, SFDVKD. Trimming left V 7 bases short and J 3 bases short, with 14 bases between. The CDR3 extends over 15 amino acids. The CDR3 is CATRATRYDTGELFF. The CDR3 coding sequence is TGTGCCACCAGAGCAACTCGATACGACACCGGGGAGCTGTTTTTT.

V and J are TRBV14 and TRBJ2-3; no firm D call. Germline CDR1 reads SGHDN; CDR2 reads FVKESK. The CDR3 is 15 amino acids. The V and J ends lost 4 bases and 0 bases respectively, with 11 bases between them. CDR3 in amino acids: CASSPLTSSTDTQYF. The CDR3 DNA reads TGTGCCAGCAGCCCGCTGACAAGTAGCACAGATACGCAGTATTTT.

This clone has a single count. In DNA form, the CDR3 reads TGTGCCAGCAGCTTACAGACGGGACAGAGCTATGACTTTTCCTACGAGCAGTACTTC. It is translated as CASSLQTGQSYDFSYEQYF. The chain is built from TRBV11-2 and TRBJ2-7, with 7 bases identical to TRBD1. Unmatched junction bases numbered 17, after V lost 2 bases and J lost 1 base. In germline, CDR1 is SGHAT, CDR2 FQNNGV. This CDR3 has 19 amino acids.

This clone was seen more than once but under ten times. This rearrangement joins TRBV2 to TRBJ2-3; D remains ambiguous. CDR1 is SNHLY and CDR2 is FYNNEI in the germline V gene. V lost 6 bases to trimming and J lost 7 bases, with 17 bases between them. The CDR3 is made up of 14 amino acids. CDR3 sequence reads: CASRDVLNTYTQYF. In DNA form, the CDR3 reads TGTGCCAGCAGGGACGTTTTGAACACGTATACGCAGTATTTT.

The chain combines TRBV23-1 with TRBJ2-3; TRBD2 matches 10 bases. TRBV23-1 is an open reading frame whose function is uncertain. Trimming at V came to 5 bases and at J to 7 bases, leaving 6 bases not matched to a gene. CDR3 length: 14 amino acids. The DNA for the CDR3 is TGCGCCAGCAGTTATTGGACTAGCGGAAATACGCAGTATTTT. Protein product: CASSYWTSGNTQYF.

This clone has just one count. The rearrangement links TRBV18 to TRBJ1-1; D is possibly TRBD1 (5 bases). The V and J ends lost 5 bases and 4 bases respectively, with 14 bases between them. The CDR3 loop spans 14 amino acids. Looked up from germline, CDR1 is KGHSH and CDR2 is LQKENI. CDR3 loop: CASSSRVDFTEAFF. CDR3 bases: TGTGCCAGCTCAAGCAGGGTAGATTTCACTGAAGCTTTCTTT. The variable domain in full, with the rest retrieved from reference TRBV18 and TRBJ1-1, is NAGVMQNPRHLVRRRGQEARLRCSPMKGHSHVYWYRQLPEEGLKFMVYLQKENIIDESGMPKERFSAEFPKEGPSILRIQQVVRGDSAAYFCASSSRVDFTEAFFGQGTRLTVV.

V is TRBV19 and J is TRBJ2-5; 10 bases are a match to TRBD1. The germline gives CDR1 LNHDA, CDR2 SQIVND (reference sequence). The CDR3 totals 14 residues. V dropped 8 bases and J dropped 5; count of bases not matched to a gene: 8. CDR3 nucleotides: TGTGCCAGTGCCCGGGACAGGGGTCTCGAGACCCAGTACTTC. Translation gives CASARDRGLETQYF.

This clone was seen only once. The rearrangement joins TRBV11-3 to TRBJ2-1; D is possibly TRBD2 (5 bases). The germline V and J ends were trimmed by 5 bases and 8 bases, with 13 bases remaining between them. The CDR3 sequence is 13 residues long. CDR1 and CDR2 (germline): SGHNT, YENEEA. The CDR3 region has the DNA TGTGCCAGCAGCCCCCGAGGGAGCTATGAGCAGTTCTTC. It codes for CASSPRGSYEQFF.

This clone was picked up a small number of times. This chain links TRBV9 with TRBJ2-3; 7 bases align to TRBD2. V gave up 4 bases and J gave up 0 bases; unmatched junction bases: 5. Germline V gene lookup returns CDR1 SGDLS and CDR2 YYNGEE. CDR3 length equals 15 residues. For the CDR3, the DNA is TGTGCCAGCAGCCTGACGGGGGGAAGCACAGATACGCAGTATTTT. Amino acid sequence: CASSLTGGSTDTQYF.

This chain joins TRBV5-1 and TRBJ2-3; D gene ambiguous. Germline assignment: CDR1 SGHRS and CDR2 YFSETQ. There are 14 residues in the CDR3. V lost 0 bases, J lost 1 base, and 6 bases lay in between. The CDR3 sequence: CASSLELGTDTQYF. As DNA, the CDR3 is TGCGCCAGCAGCTTGGAGTTAGGCACAGATACGCAGTATTTT.

This sequence joins TRBV14 and TRBJ2-3, with TRBD2 identical over 9 bases. Unmatched junction bases numbered 5, after V lost 5 bases and J lost 2 bases. The CDR3 runs 15 residues. Germline V lookup: CDR1 SGHDN, CDR2 FVKESK. The CDR3 loop reads CASSTQRGVTDTQYF. The CDR3 region has the DNA TGTGCCAGCAGCACTCAGCGGGGGGTCACAGATACGCAGTATTTT.

The chain combines TRBV2 with TRBJ2-7; the D gene is possibly TRBD1 (5 bases). V lost 4 bases and J 1 base, leaving 17 bases between the germline ends. Germline V gives CDR1 SNHLY, CDR2 FYNNEI. CDR3 length equals 16 residues. CDR3 residues: CASSGGPLIGSYEQYF. CDR3 nucleotide sequence: TGTGCCAGCAGTGGGGGCCCTTTAATTGGGTCCTACGAGCAGTACTTC.

The genes are TRBV4-1 and TRBJ1-6; TRBD1 agrees at 9 bases. Trimming removed 4 bases from V and 7 bases from J; junction bases left unmatched: 5. This CDR3 contains 15 residues. Germline V CDR1 and CDR2: MGHRA, YSYEKL. The CDR3 reads CASSRTGGKNSPLHF. The CDR3 nucleotides read TGCGCCAGCAGCCGCACAGGGGGCAAGAATTCACCCCTCCACTTT.

The chain carries TRBV5-1 and TRBJ2-3; TRBD2 matches at 9 bases. Germline V gene lookup returns CDR1 SGHRS and CDR2 YFSETQ. J was trimmed by 5 bases and V by 4 bases; bases with no gene match: 5. This CDR3 region has 14 residues. DNA for the CDR3: TGCGCCAGCAGCCAGAGTAGCGGGGGAGATACGCAGTATTTT. Translating gives CASSQSSGGDTQYF.

This clone was seen more than once but under ten times. The chain uses TRBV19 and TRBJ2-7, with D possibly TRBD1 on 6 matching bases. V lost 6 bases, J lost 3 bases, and 24 bases lay in between. Germline-derived CDR1 and CDR2 are LNHDA and SQIVND (reference sequence). CDR3 size: 17 residues. The CDR3 loop is CASSSRDLLDSYYEQYF. For the CDR3, the DNA is TGTGCCAGTAGCTCAAGGGATCTTCTGGACAGTTACTACGAGCAGTACTTC. The full variable domain, its missing parts supplied by reference TRBV19 and TRBJ2-7, is DGGITQSPKYLFRKEGQNVTLSCEQNLNHDAMYWYRQDPGQGLRLIYYSQIVNDFQKGDIAEGYSVSREKKESFPLTVTSAQKNPTAFYLCASSSRDLLDSYYEQYFGPGTRLTVT.

In its sample, this clone was seen once. The V gene is TRBV6-2 or TRBV6-3, the J gene TRBJ1-1; tentatively, D is TRBD1 (6 bases). The length of the CDR3 is 15 residues. Germline V gene sequence: CDR1 MNHEY, CDR2 SVGEGT. Trimming shortened V by 6 bases and J by 7 bases, and 21 bases separated the two germline ends. The CDR3 reads CASSPGGTTPLEAFF. The CDR3 DNA sequence: TGTGCCAGCAGCCCCGGCGGGACAACCCCTCTTGAAGCTTTCTTT.